This passage covers 32 T cell receptor beta chains from one sample sequenced in a study of blood T cell repertoires in COVID-19. This table comes from immunoSEQ multiplex PCR, and its TCRdb copy is limited to in-frame clones, with some not included. The sample lists about 170,000 clones, around 90% occurring once. The material sequenced was peripheral blood. All receptors come from a woman of 80 years or more with COVID-19, enrolled during active disease.

This sequence joins TRBV6-5 and TRBJ2-7; 8 bases agree with TRBD2. Looked up from germline, CDR1 is MNHEY and CDR2 is SVGAGI. V lost 7 bases and J lost 3; bases outside the gene matches: 5. The CDR3 sequence is 13 residues long. CDR3 amino acids: CASKSGSVYEQYF. CDR3 coding DNA: TGTGCCAGCAAAAGCGGGAGTGTCTACGAGCAGTACTTC.

V usage is TRBV9 and J usage is TRBJ2-6; 11 bases match TRBD2. The junction had 6 bases not matched to a gene; V was cut back by 3 bases and J by 1 base. The CDR3 has 18 amino acids. Per germline, CDR1 SGDLS and CDR2 YYNGEE. The CDR3 is CASSAVAGGPSGANVLTF. The CDR3 DNA follows: TGTGCCAGCAGCGCTGTAGCGGGAGGGCCTTCTGGGGCCAACGTCCTGACTTTC.

The gene calls are TRBV19 and TRBJ2-5, with 14 positions matching TRBD2. Germline assignment: CDR1 LNHDA and CDR2 SQIVND (reference sequence). The V gene end was trimmed by 4 bases and the J gene end by 5 bases; junction bases not matched to a gene: 6. The CDR3 extends over 16 amino acids. In nucleotides, the CDR3 is TGTGCCAGTAGTACCGGACTAGCGGGAGGTCGGGAGACCCAGTACTTC. Protein: CASSTGLAGGRETQYF.

CDR3 DNA: TGTGCCAGCAGCTTAGCGCTTGGCAACTCCTACGAGCAGTACTTC. It yields the protein CASSLALGNSYEQYF. The chain combines TRBV7-2 with TRBJ2-7; no reliable D call. Trimming removed 0 bases at V and 0 bases at J, with 9 bases between. There are 15 residues in the CDR3. Per the germline V gene, CDR1 is SGHTA and CDR2 is FQGNSA.

The V gene is TRBV7-3, the J gene TRBJ1-2; D gene uncertain. Per germline, CDR1 SGHTA and CDR2 FQGTGA. The CDR3 is made up of 12 amino acids. V lost 2 bases, J lost 7 bases, and 8 bases lay in between. CDR3: CASSLDGSGYTF. In nucleotides, the CDR3 is TGTGCCAGCAGCTTAGATGGGAGTGGCTACACCTTC.

The chain is built from TRBV7-2 and TRBJ2-1, with D perhaps matching TRBD2 (6 bases). Trimming took off 5 bases at V and 8 bases at J, with 19 bases between the two ends. The CDR3 is made up of 15 amino acids. Germline-derived CDR1 and CDR2 are SGHTA and FQGNSA. CDR3 sequence reads: CASSPLGGTSYEQFF. The CDR3 DNA reads TGTGCCAGCAGCCCCCTCGGGGGAACAAGCTATGAGCAGTTCTTC.

The genes are TRBV6-6 and TRBJ1-1; maybe TRBD1 (6 bases). Per the germline V gene, CDR1 is MNHNY and CDR2 is SVGAGI (reference sequence). There are 16 residues in the CDR3. Trimming removed 2 bases at V and 1 base at J, with 14 bases between. As DNA, the CDR3 is TGTGCCAGCAGTTACCCATTGGACAGACAGAACACTGAAGCTTTCTTT. It translates to CASSYPLDRQNTEAFF.

J is TRBJ2-3 and V is TRBV7-2; D remains unclear. The V end was cut by 2 bases, the J end by 3 bases, with 9 bases between. This CDR3 is 14 amino acids long. Germline V gene sequence: CDR1 SGHTA, CDR2 FQGNSA. The CDR3 spells CASSLSLYTDTQYF. The CDR3, as DNA: TGTGCCAGCAGCTTAAGCCTCTATACAGATACGCAGTATTTT.

V gene TRBV5-1 combines with J gene TRBJ1-6; 7 bases line up with TRBD1. CDR3 length: 14 residues. Trimming removed 7 bases from V and 6 bases from J; junction bases left unmatched: 7. The germline V gene has CDR1 SGHRS and CDR2 YFSETQ. The DNA for the CDR3 is TGCGCCAGCCAGACAGGGAATCTTAATTCACCCCTCCACTTT. Its protein product is CASQTGNLNSPLHF.

This rearrangement joins TRBV13 to TRBJ2-7, with TRBD1 matching over 9 bases. Trimming cost V 3 bases and J 4 bases; bases outside gene matches: 4. This CDR3 spans 14 amino acids. Germline V gene data show CDR1 as PRHDT and CDR2 as FYEKMQ (reference sequence). The CDR3 region has the DNA TGTGCCAGCAGCTTGGGACAGGGTCTGTACGAGCAGTACTTC. It translates to CASSLGQGLYEQYF.

This chain links TRBV7-2 with TRBJ2-1, with 13 bases identical to TRBD2. Germline CDR1 SGHTA, CDR2 FQGNSA. V was pared by 4 bases and J by 7 bases, with 4 bases of the junction left unmatched. The CDR3 covers 15 residues. The CDR3 is CASSSQLAGGNEQFF. The CDR3 DNA reads as TGTGCCAGCAGCTCCCAACTAGCGGGAGGGAATGAGCAGTTCTTC.

The CDR3 reads CASRPAGTGVEQYF. The CDR3 DNA is TGCGCCAGCAGGCCTGCCGGGACAGGGGTTGAGCAGTACTTC. The chain has TRBV5-1 and TRBJ2-7; TRBD1 matches 10 bases. The CDR3 is 14 amino acids. CDR1 and CDR2 from the germline V gene are SGHRS and YFSETQ. J gave up 7 bases and V 5 bases, and 9 bases lay outside the gene matches. Full variable domain (missing parts from reference TRBV5-1 and TRBJ2-7): KAGVTQTPRYLIKTRGQQVTLSCSPISGHRSVSWYQQTPGQGLQFLFEYFSETQRNKGNFPGRFSGRQFSNSRSEMNVSTLELGDSALYLCASRPAGTGVEQYFGPGTRLTVT.

The CDR3 DNA is TGTGCCACCAGCAGAGGACAGTACGAGCAGTACTTC. Translated: CATSRGQYEQYF. The rearrangement uses TRBV15 and TRBJ2-7, with a weak D call TRBD1 (5 bases). The CDR3 totals 12 residues. V shed 1 base and J shed 4 bases, with 5 bases lying between them. Germline V lookup: CDR1 LNHNV, CDR2 YYDKDF (reference sequence). The whole variable domain, filled in from reference TRBV15 and TRBJ2-7, reads DAMVIQNPRYQVTQFGKPVTLSCSQTLNHNVMYWYQQKSSQAPKLLFHYYDKDFNNEADTPDNFQSRRPNTSFCFLDIRSPGLGDTAMYLCATSRGQYEQYFGPGTRLTVT.

V is TRBV7-8 and J is TRBJ2-1, with D maybe TRBD1 (6 bases). The ends were cut back, 4 bases at V and 2 bases at J, with 12 bases in the middle. Per germline, CDR1 SGHVS and CDR2 FQNEAQ. The CDR3 is 15 amino acids. This CDR3 reads CASSSTGFTYNEQFF. In DNA, the CDR3 is TGTGCCAGCAGCTCTACAGGGTTCACCTACAATGAGCAGTTCTTC. Supplemented by reference TRBV7-8 and TRBJ2-1, the full variable domain reads GAGVSQSPRYKVAKRGQDVALRCDPISGHVSLFWYQQALGQGPEFLTYFQNEAQLDKSGLPSDRFFAERPEGSVSTLKIQRTQQEDSAVYLCASSSTGFTYNEQFFGPGTRLTVL.

CDR3 residues: CSARQGQPQHF. The CDR3 DNA sequence: TGCAGTGCGAGACAGGGTCAGCCCCAGCATTTT. V is TRBV20-1 and J is TRBJ1-5; 7 bases are shared with TRBD1. Germline CDR1 is DFQATT and CDR2 is SNEGSKA (reference sequence). The CDR3 runs to 11 residues. The junction had 2 bases not matched to a gene; V was cut back by 6 bases and J by 6 bases.

The CDR3 reads CASSSRTSGRAGSYNEQFF. CDR3 nucleotides: TGTGCCAGCAGTTCTCGGACTAGCGGGAGGGCCGGGTCCTACAATGAGCAGTTCTTC. This chain links TRBV6-2 or TRBV6-3 with TRBJ2-1, with 15 bases aligning to TRBD2. Germline V gives CDR1 MNHEY, CDR2 SVGEGT. V trimming: 4 bases; J trimming: 1 base; junction bases outside the gene matches: 8. There are 19 residues in the CDR3.

The V call is TRBV3-1 (or the pseudogene TRBV3-2), the J call TRBJ2-2, with D possibly TRBD2 on 5 matching bases. The CDR3 has 13 amino acids. CDR1 and CDR2 from the germline V gene are LGHDT and YNNKEL (reference sequence). Trimming removed 4 bases from V and 5 bases from J, with 8 bases in between. CDR3 sequence (DNA): TGTGCCAGCAGCCGACTACAAACCGGGGAGCTGTTTTTT. Amino acids: CASSRLQTGELFF.

The chain couples TRBV5-1 to TRBJ2-5; 9 positions match TRBD1. The CDR3 has 18 residues. Trimming removed 0 bases from V and 1 base from J; junction bases left unmatched: 10. The germline gives CDR1 SGHRS, CDR2 YFSETQ. The DNA of the CDR3 is TGCGCCAGCAGCTTGGGGGCCACAGGGGGCATAATCCAAGAGACCCAGTACTTC. Protein sequence: CASSLGATGGIIQETQYF.

The chain is built from TRBV18 and TRBJ1-1; D may be TRBD1 (5 bases). From germline, CDR1 is KGHSH and CDR2 LQKENI. The germline V and J ends were trimmed by 0 bases and 5 bases, with 13 bases remaining between them. This CDR3 has 15 amino acids. CDR3 sequence: CASSPPGGVRTEAFF. CDR3 nucleotide sequence: TGTGCCAGCTCACCACCGGGGGGAGTGAGAACTGAAGCTTTCTTT.

The genes are TRBV19 and TRBJ2-2; 8 bases are shared with TRBD2. Germline trimming cut 5 bases from V and 6 bases from J; bases unmatched to any gene: 11. The CDR3 has 16 residues. Per the germline V gene, CDR1 is LNHDA and CDR2 is SQIVND (reference sequence). CDR3 sequence reads: CASSDLGLGNSGELFF. Written as DNA, the CDR3 is TGTGCCAGTAGTGACTTGGGACTAGGTAATTCCGGGGAGCTGTTTTTT.

The chain recombines TRBV6-5 with TRBJ1-4, with D unclear. CDR1 is MNHEY, CDR2 SVGAGI, per germline. The CDR3 is 13 residues long. The V gene lost 6 bases and the J gene lost 7 bases, with 12 bases spanning the gap. Written as DNA, the CDR3 is TGTGCCAGCAGACCGAGTGGTCTTGAAAAACTGTTTTTT. Translating gives CASRPSGLEKLFF.

The chain couples TRBV3-1 (or the pseudogene TRBV3-2) to TRBJ1-2, with 9 nucleotides matching TRBD1. Germline V lookup: CDR1 LGHDT, CDR2 YNNKEL (reference sequence). Trimming took 3 bases from V and 6 from J; bases not matched to a gene: 2. This CDR3 contains 13 residues. The CDR3 spells CASSHRTGDGYTF. In nucleotides, the CDR3 is TGTGCCAGCAGCCATAGGACAGGGGATGGCTACACCTTC.

The rearrangement links TRBV6-4 to TRBJ2-3, with 9 positions matching TRBD1. Unmatched junction bases numbered 7, after V lost 6 bases and J lost 3 bases. This CDR3 contains 15 residues. Germline values: CDR1 MRHNA, CDR2 SNTAGT. The CDR3 coding sequence is TGTGCCAGCAGCCGGACAGGGGAGAGGACAGATACGCAGTATTTT. Protein product: CASSRTGERTDTQYF.

The chain carries TRBV28 and TRBJ2-7; TRBD2 might be the D (6 bases). CDR3 length: 14 amino acids. Germline values: CDR1 MDHEN, CDR2 SYDVKM. Trimming removed 5 bases from V and 0 bases from J, with 11 bases in between. The CDR3 nucleotides read TGTGCCAGCAGTCCCGGGACTTTCTCCTACGAGCAGTACTTC. This gives the protein CASSPGTFSYEQYF.

V and J are TRBV5-8 and TRBJ2-3, with 9 bases identical to TRBD1. Germline V lookup: CDR1 SGHTS, CDR2 YDEGEE. With 4 bases clipped from V and 3 bases from J, the junction kept 6 bases outside the gene matches. This CDR3 has 15 amino acids. The CDR3 reads CASSPSGTGTDTQYF. The CDR3 region has the DNA TGTGCCAGCAGCCCATCCGGGACAGGGACAGATACGCAGTATTTT. The full variable domain, its missing parts supplied by reference TRBV5-8 and TRBJ2-3, is EAGVTQSPTHLIKTRGQQATLRCSPISGHTSVYWYQQALGLGLQFLLWYDEGEERNRGNFPPRFSGRQFPNYSSELNVNALELEDSALYLCASSPSGTGTDTQYFGPGTRLTVL.

This clone was seen a single time. The chain uses TRBV6-2 or TRBV6-3 and TRBJ2-3, with D perhaps matching TRBD2 (6 bases). The CDR3 consists of 15 residues. Germline assignment: CDR1 MNHEY and CDR2 SVGEGT. V dropped 2 bases and J dropped 6 bases, with 15 bases sitting between them. Here the CDR3 reads CASSYPSGRFDTQYF. In DNA form, the CDR3 reads TGTGCCAGCAGTTACCCCAGTGGGAGGTTCGATACGCAGTATTTT.

The V gene is TRBV19, the J gene TRBJ2-1, with no clear D. The CDR3 contains 15 residues. V lost 3 bases, J lost 2 bases, and 11 bases lay in between. Per germline, CDR1 LNHDA and CDR2 SQIVND (reference sequence). In DNA, the CDR3 is TGTGCCAGTAGTATTCTTCAACAGACCTACAATGAGCAGTTCTTC. It codes for CASSILQQTYNEQFF.

The V call is TRBV28, the J call TRBJ1-5; D gene ambiguous. V lost 5 bases and J lost 1, with 9 bases in between. Germline loops: CDR1 MDHEN, CDR2 SYDVKM. The CDR3 spans 14 residues. Written as DNA, the CDR3 is TGTGCCAGCAGTATGGGAGGGAGCAATCAGCCCCAGCATTTT. This gives the protein CASSMGGSNQPQHF.

This clone is a singleton in its sample. The rearrangement links TRBV27 to TRBJ2-1; 9 bases agree with TRBD1. The CDR3 has 18 residues. From germline, CDR1 is MNHEY and CDR2 SMNVEV (reference sequence). V was clipped by 5 bases and J by 1 base; unmatched bases: 12. The CDR3 loop is CASSHPSTGQGSYNEQFF. CDR3 in DNA: TGTGCCAGCAGTCACCCGTCCACCGGACAGGGGTCCTACAATGAGCAGTTCTTC.

The chain links TRBV13 to TRBJ2-3; the D gene is possibly TRBD1 (6 bases). V gave up 5 bases and J gave up 0 bases, with 12 bases separating them. The CDR3 consists of 15 residues. Per the germline V gene, CDR1 is PRHDT and CDR2 is FYEKMQ (reference sequence). The CDR3 spells CASSGGHYSTDTQYF. The CDR3 DNA reads TGTGCCAGCAGCGGGGGACATTATAGCACAGATACGCAGTATTTT.

The J gene is TRBJ2-5, the V gene TRBV6-1; a possible D gene is TRBD2 (5 bases). CDR3 length: 13 residues. V lost 5 bases and J lost 7, with 14 bases in between. Germline V gene sequence: CDR1 MNHNS, CDR2 SASEGT. CDR3 bases: TGTGCCAGCAGTCACGACACCGGAGGGACCCAGTACTTC. Translated, it gives CASSHDTGGTQYF.

V is TRBV18 and J is TRBJ2-1, with D maybe TRBD2 (5 bases). There are 15 residues in the CDR3. The V and J ends lost 3 bases and 4 bases respectively, with 13 bases between them. Per germline, CDR1 KGHSH and CDR2 LQKENI. CDR3: CASSPERPHYNEQFF. CDR3 sequence (DNA): TGTGCCAGCTCACCGGAGCGGCCCCATTACAATGAGCAGTTCTTC.